This is a list of T cell receptor beta chains from one sample in a study of shared clonotypes between healthy human individuals. Method: immunoSEQ multiplex PCR; TCRdb's copy keeps in-frame clones and lacks some. The sample holds about 1 million clones; approximately 78% are singletons and the top ten take 0.5% to 0.6%. The specimen was memory CD4+ T cells from PBMCs. Every receptor here comes from a man aged 18 to 30 in good health. Some clones in this sample may be carry-over from other donors' samples. CDR3s include the opening cysteine and the closing phenylalanine or tryptophan. A D gene is named only where the DNA matches it firmly. Clone size is not always given. Where it is, it says once, few, many or a class for expanded clones.

clone_size: .; d_call: TRBD1; v_call: TRBV5-4; j_call: TRBJ1-2; cdr3_nt: TGTGCCAGCAGCTTGGGGACAGGGTCCAACTATGGCTACACCTTC; cdr3_aa: CASSLGTGSNYGYTF
clone_size: .; d_call: .; v_call: TRBV7-3; j_call: TRBJ2-3; cdr3_nt: TGTGCCAGCAGCCGGAACCTCGGGGAGGCCACAGATACGCAGTATTTT; cdr3_aa: CASSRNLGEATDTQYF
clone_size: .; d_call: TRBD1; v_call: TRBV5-8; j_call: TRBJ2-1; cdr3_nt: TGTGCCAGCAGGCCTCGGACAGGGGTGAATGAGCAGTTCTTC; cdr3_aa: CASRPRTGVNEQFF
clone_size: .; d_call: TRBD1; v_call: TRBV5-4; j_call: TRBJ2-1; cdr3_nt: TGTGCCAGCAGCTGGGGACAGGGCCTCTACAATGAGCAGTTCTTC; cdr3_aa: CASSWGQGLYNEQFF
clone_size: many; d_call: TRBD1; v_call: TRBV2; j_call: TRBJ1-4; cdr3_nt: TGTGCCAGCGAGGGACAGGGTAATGAAAAACTGTTTTTT; cdr3_aa: CASEGQGNEKLFF
clone_size: .; d_call: TRBD1; v_call: TRBV19; j_call: TRBJ1-1; cdr3_nt: TGTGCCAGTAGTATGGAGGGGGGACAGGGGGACACTGAAGCTTTCTTT; cdr3_aa: CASSMEGGQGDTEAFF
clone_size: .; d_call: TRBD1; v_call: TRBV2; j_call: TRBJ2-7; cdr3_nt: TGTGCCAGCAGTGAGGTCGGACAGGGGGCCCACGAGCAGTACTTC; cdr3_aa: CASSEVGQGAHEQYF
clone_size: few; d_call: .; v_call: TRBV4-2; j_call: TRBJ1-5; cdr3_nt: TGTGCCAGCAGCCAGCATCCGGGCCTCGAACATCAGCCCCAGCATTTT; cdr3_aa: CASSQHPGLEHQPQHF
clone_size: .; d_call: .; v_call: TRBV19; j_call: TRBJ1-1; cdr3_nt: TGTGCCAGTAGTCCGACCAGGGGTGTCCACGAGAACACTGAAGCTTTCTTT; cdr3_aa: CASSPTRGVHENTEAFF
clone_size: .; d_call: .; v_call: TRBV5-1; j_call: TRBJ1-2; cdr3_nt: TGCGCCAGCAGCTTGGGAGGGGTCTATGGCTACACCTTC; cdr3_aa: CASSLGGVYGYTF
clone_size: .; d_call: TRBD1; v_call: TRBV28; j_call: TRBJ1-2; cdr3_nt: TGTGCCAGCAGTTCCCCAGCCGGGACAGTCGCTAACTATGGCTACACCTTC; cdr3_aa: CASSSPAGTVANYGYTF
clone_size: .; d_call: .; v_call: TRBV7-2; j_call: TRBJ2-1; cdr3_nt: TGTGCCAGCAGCTTACGTATTGGCGGCCACAATGAGCAGTTCTTC; cdr3_aa: CASSLRIGGHNEQFF
clone_size: .; d_call: .; v_call: TRBV7-3; j_call: TRBJ2-3; cdr3_nt: TGTGCCAGCAGCTCTAGGGATAATACGCAGTATTTT; cdr3_aa: CASSSRDNTQYF
clone_size: .; d_call: .; v_call: TRBV30; j_call: TRBJ2-7; cdr3_nt: TGTGCCTGGAGTTGGGGAGGCGAGCAGTACTTC; cdr3_aa: CAWSWGGEQYF
clone_size: few; d_call: .; v_call: TRBV27; j_call: TRBJ1-5; cdr3_nt: TGTGCCAGCAGTTTGGGGGGGGCGCGGCAGCCCCAGCATTTT; cdr3_aa: CASSLGGARQPQHF
clone_size: .; d_call: .; v_call: TRBV7-6; j_call: TRBJ2-7; cdr3_nt: TGTGCCAGCAGCTTGGGTAGCGGCCACTACGAGCAGTACTTC; cdr3_aa: CASSLGSGHYEQYF
clone_size: .; d_call: TRBD2; v_call: TRBV5-1; j_call: TRBJ2-7; cdr3_nt: TGCGCCAGCAGCTCCGGGACTAGCGGGAGGAGGTTTCAACCCTACGAGCAGTACTTC; cdr3_aa: CASSSGTSGRRFQPYEQYF
clone_size: few; d_call: TRBD2; v_call: TRBV2; j_call: TRBJ2-3; cdr3_nt: TGTGCCAGCAGTGAAAACGGGAGGGATACGCAGTATTTT; cdr3_aa: CASSENGRDTQYF
clone_size: once; d_call: .; v_call: TRBV30; j_call: TRBJ2-7; cdr3_nt: TGTCCTTACAACCCCGGTGGAAGCTCCTACGAGCAGTACTTC; cdr3_aa: CPYNPGGSSYEQYF
clone_size: .; d_call: .; v_call: TRBV5-1; j_call: TRBJ2-3; cdr3_nt: TGCGCCAGCAGCTTGGAGAGGAGAGGTGGAGATACGCAGTATTTT; cdr3_aa: CASSLERRGGDTQYF
clone_size: .; d_call: TRBD1; v_call: TRBV2; j_call: TRBJ2-3; cdr3_nt: TGTGCCAGCAGTGGCACAGGGGGCGCGGGAGATACGCAGTATTTT; cdr3_aa: CASSGTGGAGDTQYF
clone_size: .; d_call: TRBD1; v_call: TRBV7-3; j_call: TRBJ1-1; cdr3_nt: TGTGCCAGCAGCTTAACCGGACAGGTTGGGGAAGCTTTCTTT; cdr3_aa: CASSLTGQVGEAFF
clone_size: .; d_call: .; v_call: TRBV28; j_call: TRBJ1-2; cdr3_nt: TGTGCCAGCAGTTTTCAGCCTCGCTATGGCTACACCTTC; cdr3_aa: CASSFQPRYGYTF
clone_size: .; d_call: .; v_call: TRBV5-1; j_call: TRBJ1-1; cdr3_nt: TGCGCCAGCAGCTTGAAAACACCTGGGGGAGGGGTGAACACTGAAGCTTTCTTT; cdr3_aa: CASSLKTPGGGVNTEAFF
clone_size: .; d_call: TRBD2; v_call: TRBV27; j_call: TRBJ2-7; cdr3_nt: TGTGCCAGCAGTTTATGGCGGGGGTACGAGCAGTACTTC; cdr3_aa: CASSLWRGYEQYF
clone_size: once; d_call: TRBD1; v_call: TRBV6-6; j_call: TRBJ2-7; cdr3_nt: TGTGCCAGCAGCCCGACAGGGATAACCTACGAGCAGTACTTC; cdr3_aa: CASSPTGITYEQYF
clone_size: .; d_call: .; v_call: TRBV7-9; j_call: TRBJ1-2; cdr3_nt: TGTGCCAGCAGCTTCCCATCATCGGGTTATGGCTACACCTTC; cdr3_aa: CASSFPSSGYGYTF
clone_size: .; d_call: TRBD2; v_call: TRBV19; j_call: TRBJ2-1; cdr3_nt: TGTGCCAGTAGTAGTCTAGCGGGAGGGCAGTACAATGAGCAGTTCTTC; cdr3_aa: CASSSLAGGQYNEQFF
clone_size: few; d_call: .; v_call: TRBV7-2; j_call: TRBJ1-1; cdr3_nt: TGTGCCAGCAGCTTAGGGACACTGAACACTGAAGCTTTCTTT; cdr3_aa: CASSLGTLNTEAFF
clone_size: .; d_call: TRBD2; v_call: TRBV2; j_call: TRBJ2-5; cdr3_nt: TGTGCCAGCAGTTTATCCTTAGCGGGAGTGGGAGAGACCCAGTACTTC; cdr3_aa: CASSLSLAGVGETQYF
clone_size: .; d_call: .; v_call: TRBV7-2; j_call: TRBJ2-2; cdr3_nt: TGTGCCAGCAGCTTCTGGAGTCGCTCGACCGGGGAGCTGTTTTTT; cdr3_aa: CASSFWSRSTGELFF
clone_size: .; d_call: .; v_call: TRBV28; j_call: TRBJ1-1; cdr3_nt: TGTGCCAGCAGTTCAGGGTATACCACTGAAGCTTTCTTT; cdr3_aa: CASSSGYTTEAFF
clone_size: .; d_call: .; v_call: TRBV7-2; j_call: TRBJ2-7; cdr3_nt: TGTGCCAGCAGCAAACCAGGGTACCCAGAGCAGTACTTC; cdr3_aa: CASSKPGYPEQYF
clone_size: .; d_call: .; v_call: TRBV20-1; j_call: TRBJ2-1; cdr3_nt: TGCAGTGCTAGAGGTCCGAGTGTGCAGTTCTTC; cdr3_aa: CSARGPSVQFF
clone_size: .; d_call: .; v_call: TRBV7-2; j_call: TRBJ2-3; cdr3_nt: TGTGCCAGCAGCTTAGGCCCTGCCCCACCAGATACGCAGTATTTT; cdr3_aa: CASSLGPAPPDTQYF
clone_size: .; d_call: TRBD2; v_call: TRBV5-4; j_call: TRBJ2-7; cdr3_nt: TGTGCCAGCAGCTTAGCGGGAGGCACCTACGAGCAGTACTTC; cdr3_aa: CASSLAGGTYEQYF
clone_size: .; d_call: .; v_call: TRBV5-1; j_call: TRBJ1-3; cdr3_nt: TGCGCCAGCAGCCCGACCATCCGGACAGTCGAGGTGGCTGGAAACACCATATATTTT; cdr3_aa: CASSPTIRTVEVAGNTIYF
clone_size: .; d_call: .; v_call: TRBV11-2; j_call: TRBJ2-7; cdr3_nt: TGTGCCAGCAGCTTATCGGGGCCCTACGAGCAGTACTTC; cdr3_aa: CASSLSGPYEQYF
clone_size: few; d_call: TRBD2; v_call: TRBV2; j_call: TRBJ2-6; cdr3_nt: TGTGCCAGCCGGACTAGATCCGGGGCCAACGTCCTGACTTTC; cdr3_aa: CASRTRSGANVLTF
clone_size: .; d_call: .; v_call: TRBV18; j_call: TRBJ2-7; cdr3_nt: TGTGCCAGCTCACCAGTTGCGCTAGCCCCGGGTTACGAGCAGTACTTC; cdr3_aa: CASSPVALAPGYEQYF
clone_size: .; d_call: TRBD1; v_call: TRBV19; j_call: TRBJ1-3; cdr3_nt: TGTGCCAGCCGGGACAGGGTATACACCATATATTTT; cdr3_aa: CASRDRVYTIYF
clone_size: .; d_call: .; v_call: TRBV19; j_call: TRBJ1-1; cdr3_nt: TGTGCCAGTACCTCGGGCCTCAGGGTAACTGAAGCTTTCTTT; cdr3_aa: CASTSGLRVTEAFF
clone_size: .; d_call: .; v_call: TRBV4-2; j_call: TRBJ2-2; cdr3_nt: TGTGCCAGCAGCCAAGGAATCACTAGCGGGGAGCTGTTTTTT; cdr3_aa: CASSQGITSGELFF
clone_size: .; d_call: TRBD2; v_call: TRBV6-6; j_call: TRBJ2-7; cdr3_nt: TGTGCCAGCAGGCGCGGGACTAGCGGATCTTACGAGCAGTACTTC; cdr3_aa: CASRRGTSGSYEQYF
clone_size: .; d_call: TRBD1; v_call: TRBV10-2; j_call: TRBJ1-1; cdr3_nt: TGCGCCAGCAGAAGACAGGGGAGGGGCACTGAAGCTTTCTTT; cdr3_aa: CASRRQGRGTEAFF
clone_size: .; d_call: .; v_call: TRBV20-1; j_call: TRBJ1-1; cdr3_nt: TGCAGTGCGGGAGGGCGGACTGAAGCTTTCTTT; cdr3_aa: CSAGGRTEAFF